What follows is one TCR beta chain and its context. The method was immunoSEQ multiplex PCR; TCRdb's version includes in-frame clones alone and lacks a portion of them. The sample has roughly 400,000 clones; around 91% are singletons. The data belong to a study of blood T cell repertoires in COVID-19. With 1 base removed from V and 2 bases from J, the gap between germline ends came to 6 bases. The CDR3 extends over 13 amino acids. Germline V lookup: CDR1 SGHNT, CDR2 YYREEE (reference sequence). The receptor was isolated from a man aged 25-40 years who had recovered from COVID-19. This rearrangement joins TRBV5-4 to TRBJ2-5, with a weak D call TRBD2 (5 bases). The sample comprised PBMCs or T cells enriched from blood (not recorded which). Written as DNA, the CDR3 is TGTGCCAGCAGCTTGACTAGTCAAGAGACCCAGTACTTC. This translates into CASSLTSQETQYF.